One and the same sample provided the 26 T cell receptor beta chains below, sequenced in a study of early T cells in non-severe SARS-CoV-2 infection. TCRdb re-analysed the 5' RACE reads in MiXCR, keeping a single row per CDR3 protein. The repertoire holds around 83,000 distinct CDR3 sequences, approximately 12% seen once, with about 4.6% in the top ten. Sequences were derived from whole blood, sampled at baseline. Every receptor here comes from an adult who was a healthcare worker with PCR-confirmed SARS-CoV-2 infection or an uninfected control (not recorded which).

The CDR3 DNA is TGCAGTGGGAGGGAGGCCGGAACAGGGGGGACGCAGTATTTT. Protein: CSGREAGTGGTQYF. The V and J genes are TRBV20-1 and TRBJ2-3, with 8 nucleotides matching TRBD1. V lost 7 bases to trimming and J lost 9 bases; unmatched junction nucleotides: 15. The CDR3 runs 14 residues. Germline values: CDR1 DFQATT, CDR2 SNEGSKA (reference sequence).

This clonotype was recorded a few times. The gene calls are TRBV29-1 and TRBJ1-2; possible D gene TRBD1, 5 bases. Trimming stripped 0 bases from V and 8 bases from J, with 10 bases between. Germline CDR1 SQVTM, CDR2 ANQGSEA. The CDR3 length is 12 residues. Here the CDR3 DNA reads TGCAGCGTTGAAGATGGGCGGGACGGCTACACCTTC. As protein: CSVEDGRDGYTF.

This clonotype came up many times. The gene calls are TRBV20-1 and TRBJ2-3; D may match TRBD1 or TRBD2 (5 bases each). The ends were cut back, 6 bases at V and 2 bases at J, with 18 bases in the middle. Germline CDR1 DFQATT, CDR2 SNEGSKA (reference sequence). The CDR3 contains 15 residues. The CDR3 DNA reads as TGCAGTGCCATCCCCGAGGGGAGAGTCACAGATACGCAGTATTTT. Encoded protein: CSAIPEGRVTDTQYF.

This clonotype has a count of ten or more. The V and J genes are TRBV12-3 or TRBV12-4 and TRBJ1-1, with D maybe TRBD1 (5 bases). The CDR3 has 14 amino acids. Trimming removed 0 bases at V and 5 bases at J, with 10 bases between. The CDR3 nucleotides read TGTGCCAGCAGTTTAGCCCCAGGGAGGACTGAAGCTTTCTTT. As protein: CASSLAPGRTEAFF.

The chain recombines TRBV3-1 with TRBJ2-4; 13 bases align to TRBD2. This CDR3 has 17 residues. Per the germline V gene, CDR1 is LGHDT and CDR2 is YNNKEL (reference sequence). V was clipped by 3 bases and J by 7 bases; unmatched bases: 9. CDR3 sequence: CASSQLLAGGPSNIQYF. CDR3 in DNA: TGTGCCAGCAGCCAGTTACTAGCGGGAGGGCCCTCGAACATTCAGTACTTC.

CDR3: CASSPHGAATGELFF. The CDR3 coding sequence is TGTGCCAGCAGCCCCCACGGGGCGGCCACCGGGGAGCTGTTTTTT. This rearrangement joins TRBV7-8 to TRBJ2-2; D could derive from TRBD1 or TRBD2 (5 bases each). The CDR3 has 15 residues. V was pared by 5 bases and J by 4 bases, with 14 bases between. Germline V gives CDR1 SGHVS, CDR2 FQNEAQ.

The chain links TRBV11-3 to TRBJ1-4, with TRBD1 matching 7 bases. The CDR3 loop spans 16 amino acids. V was clipped by 3 bases and J by 4 bases; unmatched bases: 8. Germline V gene sequence: CDR1 SGHNT, CDR2 YENEEA. CDR3 in amino acids: CASSFDGTDNNEKLFF. In nucleotides, the CDR3 is TGTGCCAGCAGCTTCGACGGGACAGACAATAATGAAAAACTGTTTTTT.

This clonotype was found many times. The gene calls are TRBV15 and TRBJ2-7, with TRBD1 as a possible D gene (5 bases). Germline assignment: CDR1 LNHNV and CDR2 YYDKDF (reference sequence). Trimming pared 1 base from V and 3 bases from J, leaving 13 bases between. There are 15 residues in the CDR3. DNA for the CDR3: TGTGCCACCAGCAGAGCCCCAGGGTACAACTACGAGCAGTACTTC. The encoded protein is CATSRAPGYNYEQYF.

This clonotype was seen once. This sequence joins TRBV6-5 and TRBJ1-1; D is undetermined. In germline, CDR1 is MNHEY, CDR2 SVGAGI. The CDR3 has 14 residues. V lost 4 bases to trimming and J lost 1 base, with 10 bases between them. CDR3 protein: CASSSRNQNTEAFF. The CDR3, as DNA: TGTGCCAGCAGTTCCCGGAATCAGAACACTGAAGCTTTCTTT.

The V call is TRBV6-5, the J call TRBJ2-7; 9 bases line up with TRBD2. The CDR3 length is 14 residues. V shed 2 bases, J shed 5 bases, and the junction held 4 bases outside the gene matches. From germline, CDR1 is MNHEY and CDR2 SVGAGI. This chain's CDR3 is CASSYRGLANEQYF. CDR3 bases: TGTGCCAGCAGTTACCGTGGACTAGCGAACGAGCAGTACTTC.

The chain recombines TRBV6-5 with TRBJ1-2; tentatively, D is TRBD1 (5 bases). This CDR3 comprises 14 residues. Germline lookup yields CDR1 MNHEY and CDR2 SVGAGI. Trimming removed 0 bases from V and 6 bases from J, with 11 bases in between. DNA for the CDR3: TGTGCCAGCAGTTACTCACGGCAGGGTAATGGCTACACCTTC. This sequence encodes CASSYSRQGNGYTF.

This clonotype appeared many times. The chain links TRBV6-5 to TRBJ2-3; D is undetermined. Germline-derived CDR1 and CDR2 are MNHEY and SVGAGI. This CDR3 spans 13 amino acids. V gave up 0 bases and J gave up 8 bases, with 9 bases separating them. The CDR3: CASSYSAIGTQYF. As DNA, the CDR3 is TGTGCCAGCAGTTACTCGGCTATTGGTACGCAGTATTTT.

In its sample, this clonotype was seen a few times. The V call is TRBV3-1, the J call TRBJ2-5; D is tentatively TRBD1 or TRBD2 (5 bases each). V was cut by 0 bases and J by 4 bases, with 15 bases left in between. There are 16 residues in the CDR3. Germline CDR1 is LGHDT and CDR2 is YNNKEL (reference sequence). This chain's CDR3 is CASSQEGLATGETQYF. CDR3 DNA sequence: TGTGCCAGCAGCCAAGAGGGGCTAGCCACAGGAGAGACCCAGTACTTC.

This clonotype has at least ten counts. This chain links TRBV7-3 with TRBJ1-1, with 9 bases aligning to TRBD1. Unmatched junction bases numbered 1, after V lost 4 bases and J lost 4 bases. CDR1 and CDR2 from the germline V gene are SGHTA and FQGTGA. This CDR3 spans 13 amino acids. CDR3 nucleotides: TGTGCCAGCAGCTGGGACAGGGCCACTGAAGCTTTCTTT. It yields the protein CASSWDRATEAFF. Full variable domain (outside the CDR3, taken from reference TRBV7-3 and TRBJ1-1): GAGVSQTPSNKVTEKGKYVELRCDPISGHTALYWYRQSLGQGPEFLIYFQGTGAADDSGLPNDRFFAVRPEGSVSTLKIQRTERGDSAVYLCASSWDRATEAFFGQGTRLTVV.

This clonotype was counted many times. V usage is TRBV7-9 and J usage is TRBJ2-3; 7 bases match TRBD1. V shed 8 bases and J 2 bases; nucleotides not matched to a gene: 7. Germline values: CDR1 SEHNR, CDR2 FQNEAQ (reference sequence). The CDR3 contains 14 residues. The chain's CDR3 is CASSPGGSTDTQYF. As DNA, the CDR3 is TGTGCCAGCTCCCCAGGGGGTTCCACAGATACGCAGTATTTT.

In this sample, this clonotype turned up a few times. The rearrangement links TRBV5-4 to TRBJ2-5; D gene uncertain. V was trimmed by 0 bases and J by 4 bases, leaving 10 bases between them. This CDR3 has 14 amino acids. Germline CDR1 reads SGHNT; CDR2 reads YYREEE (reference sequence). CDR3 bases: TGTGCCAGCAGCTTGGAACTGACCTTAGAGACCCAGTACTTC. It is translated as CASSLELTLETQYF.

The CDR3 DNA reads as TGTGCCAGCAGCGCGGCCGGGAACTCCTACAATGAGCAGTTCTTC. Translation: CASSAAGNSYNEQFF. The V and J genes are TRBV5-5 and TRBJ2-1; tentatively, D is TRBD2 (5 bases). V was trimmed by 4 bases and J by 0 bases, leaving 11 bases between them. Germline loops: CDR1 SGHKS, CDR2 YYEKEE (reference sequence). The CDR3 is 15 amino acids.

This clonotype occurred a few times. The chain is built from TRBV18 and TRBJ1-1; tentatively, D is TRBD1 (6 bases). The CDR3 consists of 16 residues. The germline V gene encodes CDR1 KGHSH and CDR2 LQKENI. Trimming shortened V by 3 bases and J by 1 base, and 15 bases separated the two germline ends. In nucleotides, the CDR3 is TGTGCCAGCTCACCGAGCACAGGGAGGGAGAACACTGAAGCTTTCTTT. Amino acid sequence: CASSPSTGRENTEAFF.

There are many counts of this clonotype. V and J are TRBV7-9 and TRBJ1-2; possible D gene TRBD1, 6 bases. Germline V CDR1 and CDR2: SEHNR, FQNEAQ (reference sequence). Trimming stripped 5 bases from V and 8 bases from J, with 18 bases between. There are 14 residues in the CDR3. The CDR3 DNA follows: TGTGCCAGCAGCCTATCTCAGGGGAGACGGGGCTACACCTTC. The encoded protein is CASSLSQGRRGYTF.

Here the CDR3 reads CASSLAPGYGYTF. The CDR3 bases are TGCGCCAGCAGTTTAGCACCCGGCTATGGCTACACCTTC. The chain combines TRBV10-1 with TRBJ1-2; no clear D. The V gene lost 5 bases and the J gene lost 4 bases, with 11 bases spanning the gap. This CDR3 is 13 amino acids long. Germline V gene sequence: CDR1 WNHNN, CDR2 SYGVQD (reference sequence).

This clonotype was counted only a few times. The chain uses TRBV3-1 and TRBJ2-7, with 8 bases matching TRBD2. Looked up from germline, CDR1 is LGHDT and CDR2 is YNNKEL (reference sequence). The V and J ends lost 4 bases and 2 bases, in that order; junction bases with no gene match: 7. The CDR3 totals 15 residues. The CDR3 nucleotides read TGTGCCAGCAGCCCCGGGGTTAGCGGGGCCTACGAGCAGTACTTC. Its protein is CASSPGVSGAYEQYF.

The V gene is TRBV6-5, the J gene TRBJ2-5, with D possibly matching TRBD1 (5 bases). The germline gives CDR1 MNHEY, CDR2 SVGAGI. The CDR3 covers 15 residues. With 2 bases removed from V and 5 bases from J, the gap between germline ends came to 15 bases. This chain's CDR3 is CASSYDRLPRETQYF. In nucleotides, the CDR3 is TGTGCCAGCAGTTACGACAGACTGCCTCGGGAGACCCAGTACTTC.

This clonotype was detected a few times. This rearrangement joins TRBV3-1 to TRBJ2-4; D perhaps matches TRBD1 (6 bases). Germline CDR1 reads LGHDT; CDR2 reads YNNKEL (reference sequence). The CDR3 runs 13 residues. V was cut by 4 bases and J by 6 bases, with 10 bases left in between. The CDR3: CASSLQGRNIQYF. The CDR3 DNA follows: TGTGCCAGCAGCCTACAGGGACGAAACATTCAGTACTTC.

This clonotype has a count of ten or more. This chain uses TRBV6-2 or TRBV6-3 with TRBJ2-3; 8 nucleotides align to TRBD1. Germline V gives CDR1 MNHEY, CDR2 SVGEGT. After removal of 2 bases from V and 3 bases from J, the junction contained 4 bases not matched to a gene. This CDR3 comprises 15 residues. In DNA, the CDR3 is TGTGCCAGCAGTTACGGACAGGGAAAGACAGATACGCAGTATTTT. Translated: CASSYGQGKTDTQYF.

The chain is built from TRBV20-1 and TRBJ2-7; D perhaps matches TRBD2 (6 bases). Trimming stripped 5 bases from V and 6 bases from J, with 17 bases between. The length of the CDR3 is 13 residues. Germline assignment: CDR1 DFQATT and CDR2 SNEGSKA (reference sequence). The CDR3, as DNA: TGCAGTGCTGCGGGGACGGTCCTTGGCGAGCAGTACTTC. Its translation: CSAAGTVLGEQYF.

This chain uses TRBV6-4 with TRBJ2-1, with 8 bases lining up with TRBD2. The CDR3 consists of 16 residues. J was trimmed by 8 bases and V by 0 bases; bases with no gene match: 9. The germline CDR1 and CDR2 sequences are MRHNA and SNTAGT. The CDR3 DNA reads as TGTGCCAGCAGTGACTCAGTGACTAGCGTCGGGGATGAGCAGTTCTTC. Translated: CASSDSVTSVGDEQFF.